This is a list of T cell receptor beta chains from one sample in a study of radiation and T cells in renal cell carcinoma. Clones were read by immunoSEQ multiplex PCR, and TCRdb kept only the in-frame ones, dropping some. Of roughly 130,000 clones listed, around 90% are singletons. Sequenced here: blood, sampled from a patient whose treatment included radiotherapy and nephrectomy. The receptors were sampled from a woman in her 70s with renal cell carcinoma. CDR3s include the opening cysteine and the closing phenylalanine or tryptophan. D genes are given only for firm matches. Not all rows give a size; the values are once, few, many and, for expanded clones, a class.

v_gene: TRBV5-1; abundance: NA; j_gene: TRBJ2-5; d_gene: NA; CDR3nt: TGCGCCAGCACGACGAGGGCCGGGGGAGAGACCCAGTACTTC; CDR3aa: CASTTRAGGETQYF
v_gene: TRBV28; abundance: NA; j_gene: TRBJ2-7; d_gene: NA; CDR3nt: TGTGCCAGCAGTTCCCCCGTCGCCTACGAGCAGTACTTC; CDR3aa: CASSSPVAYEQYF
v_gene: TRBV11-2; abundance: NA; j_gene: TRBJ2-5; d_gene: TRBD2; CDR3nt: TGTGCCAGCAGCCCCGGGACTAGCGGGGAGACCCAGTACTTC; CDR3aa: CASSPGTSGETQYF
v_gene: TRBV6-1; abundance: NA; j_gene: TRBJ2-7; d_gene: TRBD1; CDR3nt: TGTGCCAGCAGTGTTGGGACAGGTGTCACCTACGAGCAGTACTTC; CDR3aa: CASSVGTGVTYEQYF
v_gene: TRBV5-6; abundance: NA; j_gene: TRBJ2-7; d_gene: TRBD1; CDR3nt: TGTGCCAGCAGCTTGGTACAGGGGGCGAAGGAGCAGTACTTC; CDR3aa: CASSLVQGAKEQYF
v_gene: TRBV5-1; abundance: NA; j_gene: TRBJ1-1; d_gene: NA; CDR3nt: TGCGCCAGCAGCTTAACCCCCACTGGACTCAACACTGAAGCTTTCTTT; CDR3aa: CASSLTPTGLNTEAFF
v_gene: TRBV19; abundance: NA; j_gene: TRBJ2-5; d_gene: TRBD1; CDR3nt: TGTGCCACCGGACAGGGTAAAGAGACCCAGTACTTC; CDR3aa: CATGQGKETQYF
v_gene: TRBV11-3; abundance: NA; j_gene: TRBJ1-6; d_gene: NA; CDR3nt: TGTGCCAGCAGCCTCAACACCTATAATTCACCCCTCCACTTT; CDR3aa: CASSLNTYNSPLHF
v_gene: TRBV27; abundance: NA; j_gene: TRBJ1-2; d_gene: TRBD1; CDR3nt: TGTGCCAGCAGTCCCAGGACAGGGCTAAACTATGGCTACACCTTC; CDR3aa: CASSPRTGLNYGYTF
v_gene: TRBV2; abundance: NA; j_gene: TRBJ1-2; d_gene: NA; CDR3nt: TGTGCCAGCAGGAAAGACGACGGGACCTTGAGCTACACCTTC; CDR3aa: CASRKDDGTLSYTF
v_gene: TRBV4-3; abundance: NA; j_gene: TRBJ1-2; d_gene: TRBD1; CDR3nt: TGCGCCAGCAGCCAGTCCTCAGGACAGGGGGCGAAGGGTGGCTACACCTTC; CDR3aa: CASSQSSGQGAKGGYTF
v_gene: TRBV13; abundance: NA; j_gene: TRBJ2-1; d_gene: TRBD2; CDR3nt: TGTGCCAGCAGCTTAACGGGACTAGCGGCCGCGCGGCCCTCCTACAATGAGCAGTTCTTC; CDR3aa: CASSLTGLAAARPSYNEQFF
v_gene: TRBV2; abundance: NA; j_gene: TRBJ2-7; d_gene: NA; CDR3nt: TGTGCCAGCAGCCAGAGCTCCTACGAGCAGTACTTC; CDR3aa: CASSQSSYEQYF
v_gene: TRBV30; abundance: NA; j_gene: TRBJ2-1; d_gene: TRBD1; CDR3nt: TGTGCCTGGAGTGTACAGGGGACAGCTTACAATGAGCAGTTCTTC; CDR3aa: CAWSVQGTAYNEQFF
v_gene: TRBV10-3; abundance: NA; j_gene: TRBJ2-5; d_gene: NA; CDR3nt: TGTGCCATCAGTGAGGGACGAGGGGCGGAGACCCAGTACTTC; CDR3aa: CAISEGRGAETQYF
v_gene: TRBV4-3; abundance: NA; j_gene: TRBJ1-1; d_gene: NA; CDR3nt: TGCGCCAGCAGCCACCCAGGGGTGAACACTGAAGCTTTCTTT; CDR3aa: CASSHPGVNTEAFF
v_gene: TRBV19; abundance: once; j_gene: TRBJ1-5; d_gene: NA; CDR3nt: TGTGCCAGTAGTGACGCGGGCAATCAGCCCCAGCATTTT; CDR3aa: CASSDAGNQPQHF
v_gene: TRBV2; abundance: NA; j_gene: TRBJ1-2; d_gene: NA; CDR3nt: TGTGCCAGCAGCGCCGAGTCCGCCCTTAACTATGGCTACACCTTC; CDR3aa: CASSAESALNYGYTF
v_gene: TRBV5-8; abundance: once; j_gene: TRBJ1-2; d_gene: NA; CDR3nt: TGTGCCAGCAGCTCGGGTACGGGACGATACTATGGCTACACCTTC; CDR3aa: CASSSGTGRYYGYTF
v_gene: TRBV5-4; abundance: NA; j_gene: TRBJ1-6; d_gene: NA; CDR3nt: TGTGCCAGCAGCTTGGCAGGAGCCTATAATTCACCCCTCCACTTT; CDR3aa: CASSLAGAYNSPLHF
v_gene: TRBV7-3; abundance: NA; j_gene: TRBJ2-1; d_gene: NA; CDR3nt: TGTGCCAGCAGCTTTACAGATGCCTATGAGCAGTTCTTC; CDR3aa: CASSFTDAYEQFF
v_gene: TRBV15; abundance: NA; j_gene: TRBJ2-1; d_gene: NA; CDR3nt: TGTGCCACCAGCCGCCTAAGGGGTACCTACAATGAGCAGTTCTTC; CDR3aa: CATSRLRGTYNEQFF
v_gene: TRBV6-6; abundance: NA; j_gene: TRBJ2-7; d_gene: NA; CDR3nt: TGTGCCAGCACCTATACAGGGATGACTTACGAGCAGTACTTC; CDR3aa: CASTYTGMTYEQYF
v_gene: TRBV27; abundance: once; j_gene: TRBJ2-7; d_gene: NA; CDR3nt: TGTGCCAGCAGTCCCAAGGGTTACGAGCAGTACTTC; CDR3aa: CASSPKGYEQYF
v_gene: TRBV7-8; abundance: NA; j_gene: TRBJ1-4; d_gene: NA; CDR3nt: TGTGCCAGCAGCTTAAGGGGGTTGGGGGAAAAACTGTTTTTT; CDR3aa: CASSLRGLGEKLFF
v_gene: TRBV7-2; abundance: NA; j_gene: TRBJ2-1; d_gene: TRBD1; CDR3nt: TGTGCCAGCAGCTCCCCGGACAGGTTTTACAACAATGAGCAGTTCTTC; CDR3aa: CASSSPDRFYNNEQFF
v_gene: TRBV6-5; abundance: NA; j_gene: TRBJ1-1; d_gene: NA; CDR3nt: TGTGCCAGCAGTTACAGGGGTATCATGAACACTGAAGCTTTCTTT; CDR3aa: CASSYRGIMNTEAFF
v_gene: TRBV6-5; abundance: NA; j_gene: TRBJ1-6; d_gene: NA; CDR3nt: TGTGCCAGCATCCAAATGGGGGACGGTAATTCACCCCTCCACTTT; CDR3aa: CASIQMGDGNSPLHF
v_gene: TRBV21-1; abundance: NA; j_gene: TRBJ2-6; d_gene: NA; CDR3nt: TGTGCCAGCAGCAAAAGGGACACCCCAAGCTCTGGGGCCAGCGTCCTGACTTTC; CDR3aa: CASSKRDTPSSGASVLTF
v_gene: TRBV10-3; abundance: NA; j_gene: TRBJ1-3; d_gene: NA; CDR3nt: TGTGCCATCTTGGGAGCTGGAAACACCATATATTTT; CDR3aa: CAILGAGNTIYF
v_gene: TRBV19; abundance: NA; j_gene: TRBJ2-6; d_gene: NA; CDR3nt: TGTGCCAGTAGTATAGATTTATCCGGGGCTGGGGCCAACGTCCTGACTTTC; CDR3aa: CASSIDLSGAGANVLTF
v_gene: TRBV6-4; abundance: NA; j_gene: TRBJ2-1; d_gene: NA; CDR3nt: TGTGCCAGCAGTGCCCGGGAAAGCGGGTCCAATGAGCAGTTCTTC; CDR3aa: CASSARESGSNEQFF
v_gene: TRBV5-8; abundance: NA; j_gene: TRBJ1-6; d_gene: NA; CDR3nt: TGTGCCAGCAGCTGGGGCCAGGGGTATAATTCACCCCTCCACTTT; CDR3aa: CASSWGQGYNSPLHF
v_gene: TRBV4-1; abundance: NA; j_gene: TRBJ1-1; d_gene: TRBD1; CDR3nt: TGCGCCAGCAGCCAAGTGACAGGGATGAACACTGAAGCTTTCTTT; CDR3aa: CASSQVTGMNTEAFF
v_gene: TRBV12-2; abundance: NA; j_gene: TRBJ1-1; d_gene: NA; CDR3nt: TGTGCAAGTCGCCCCAAGGGGAGGCGGGCTGGTACTGAAGCTTTCTTT; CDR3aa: CASRPKGRRAGTEAFF
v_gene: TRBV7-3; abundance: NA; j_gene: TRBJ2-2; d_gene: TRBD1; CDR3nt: TGTGCCAGCAGCTTAATGGGACAGAGCTACGCGAACACCGGGGAGCTGTTTTTT; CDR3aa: CASSLMGQSYANTGELFF
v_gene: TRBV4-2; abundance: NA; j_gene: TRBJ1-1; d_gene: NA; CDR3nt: TGTGCCAGCAGCCAAGGAAGTCTTGGCAGGGACACTGAAGCTTTCTTT; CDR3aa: CASSQGSLGRDTEAFF
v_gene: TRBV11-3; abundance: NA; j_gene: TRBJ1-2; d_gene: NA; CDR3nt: TGTGCCAGCAGCTTCTCGGGGCAGGGTAACACCTTC; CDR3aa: CASSFSGQGNTF
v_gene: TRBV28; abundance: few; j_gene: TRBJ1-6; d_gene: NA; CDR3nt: TGTGCCAGCAGCGGTGGTAATTCACCCCTCCACTTT; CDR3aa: CASSGGNSPLHF
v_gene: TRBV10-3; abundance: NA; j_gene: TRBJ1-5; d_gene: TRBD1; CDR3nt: TGTGCCATCAGTGAGTCGAACAGGGGTGGCCAGCCCCAGCATTTT; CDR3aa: CAISESNRGGQPQHF
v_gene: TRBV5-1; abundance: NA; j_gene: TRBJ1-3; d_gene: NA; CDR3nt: TGCGCCAGCAGCCATCAGGCACTGGAAAACACCATATATTTT; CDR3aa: CASSHQALENTIYF
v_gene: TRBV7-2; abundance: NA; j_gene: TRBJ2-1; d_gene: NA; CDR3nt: TGTGCCAGCAGCTTAGAACAGGGCTCCTACAATGAGCAGTTCTTC; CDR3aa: CASSLEQGSYNEQFF
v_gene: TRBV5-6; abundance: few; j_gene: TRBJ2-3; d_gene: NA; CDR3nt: TGTGCCAGCAGCTTGGGGGGTCCCGATACGCAGTATTTT; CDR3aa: CASSLGGPDTQYF
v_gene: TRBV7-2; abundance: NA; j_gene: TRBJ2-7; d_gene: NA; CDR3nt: TGTGCCAGCAGCTTAGGGTTCAGCTCCTACGAGCAGTACTTC; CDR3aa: CASSLGFSSYEQYF
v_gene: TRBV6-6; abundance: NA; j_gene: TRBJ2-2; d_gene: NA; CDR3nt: TGTGCCAGCAGTCGAACCCTGGACTCACTGGCGGGGGAGCTGTTTTTT; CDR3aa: CASSRTLDSLAGELFF
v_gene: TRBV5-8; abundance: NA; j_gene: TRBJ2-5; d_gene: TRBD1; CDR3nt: TGTGCCAGGGGGTGGACAGGGGGCGTCGAGACCCAGTACTTC; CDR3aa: CARGWTGGVETQYF
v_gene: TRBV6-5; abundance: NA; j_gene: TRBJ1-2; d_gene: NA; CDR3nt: TGTGCCAGCAAAGCGGGGAGCTATGGCTACACCTTC; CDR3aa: CASKAGSYGYTF
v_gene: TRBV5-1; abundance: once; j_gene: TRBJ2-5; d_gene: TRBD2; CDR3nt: TGCGCCAGCAGCTTCGTTGGGACTAGCGTTTTCCAAGAGACCCAGTACTTC; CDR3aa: CASSFVGTSVFQETQYF
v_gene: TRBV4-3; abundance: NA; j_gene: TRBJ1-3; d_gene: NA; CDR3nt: TGCGCCAGCAGCCAAGACATTGGGCAGAGCATTCTGAACACCATATATTTT; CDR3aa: CASSQDIGQSILNTIYF
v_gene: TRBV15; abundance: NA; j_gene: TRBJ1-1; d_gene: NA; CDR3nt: TGTGCCACCAGCAATTATCCTGAGAAAGCTTTCTTT; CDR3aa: CATSNYPEKAFF
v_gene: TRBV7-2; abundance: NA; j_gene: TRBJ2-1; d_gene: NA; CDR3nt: TGTGCCAGCAGCTGGAGTGATAGCGGAGATTTAAACAATGAGCAGTTCTTC; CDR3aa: CASSWSDSGDLNNEQFF
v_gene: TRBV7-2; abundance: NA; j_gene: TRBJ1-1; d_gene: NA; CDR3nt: TGTGCCAGCAGCTTCCGAGGGGGTTTAACTGAAGCTTTCTTT; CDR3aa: CASSFRGGLTEAFF
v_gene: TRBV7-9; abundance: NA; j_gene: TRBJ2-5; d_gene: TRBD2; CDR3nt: TGTGCCAGCAGCCGTGGACTAGCGTCGCAAGAGACCCAGTACTTC; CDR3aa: CASSRGLASQETQYF
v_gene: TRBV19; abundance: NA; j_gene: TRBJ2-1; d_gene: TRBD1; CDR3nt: TGTGCCAGTAGTACCCGTCCGACAGGGGGCAATGAGCAGTTCTTC; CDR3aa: CASSTRPTGGNEQFF
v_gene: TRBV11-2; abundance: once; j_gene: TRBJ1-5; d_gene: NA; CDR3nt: TGTGCCAGCAGCTTGGCAGTGGGTCAGCCCCAGCATTTT; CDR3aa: CASSLAVGQPQHF